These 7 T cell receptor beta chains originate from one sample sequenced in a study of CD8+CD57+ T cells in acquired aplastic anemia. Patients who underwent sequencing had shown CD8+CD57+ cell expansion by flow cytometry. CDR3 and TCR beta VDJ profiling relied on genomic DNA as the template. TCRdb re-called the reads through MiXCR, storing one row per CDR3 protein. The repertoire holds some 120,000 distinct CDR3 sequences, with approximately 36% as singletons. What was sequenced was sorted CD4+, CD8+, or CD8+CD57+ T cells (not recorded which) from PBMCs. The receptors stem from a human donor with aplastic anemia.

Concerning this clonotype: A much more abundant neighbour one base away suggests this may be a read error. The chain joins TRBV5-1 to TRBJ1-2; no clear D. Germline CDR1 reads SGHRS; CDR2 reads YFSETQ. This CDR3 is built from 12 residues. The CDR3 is CASSLDNYGCTF. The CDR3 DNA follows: TGCGCCAGCAGCTTGGACAACTATGGCTGCACCTTC.

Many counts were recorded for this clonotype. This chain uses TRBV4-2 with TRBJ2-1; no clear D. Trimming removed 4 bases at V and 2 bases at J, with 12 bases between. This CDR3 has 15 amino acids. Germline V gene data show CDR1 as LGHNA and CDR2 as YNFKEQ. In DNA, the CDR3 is TGTGCCAGCAGCCCAGGCGGACCTACCTACAATGAGCAGTTCTTC. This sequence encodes CASSPGGPTYNEQFF.

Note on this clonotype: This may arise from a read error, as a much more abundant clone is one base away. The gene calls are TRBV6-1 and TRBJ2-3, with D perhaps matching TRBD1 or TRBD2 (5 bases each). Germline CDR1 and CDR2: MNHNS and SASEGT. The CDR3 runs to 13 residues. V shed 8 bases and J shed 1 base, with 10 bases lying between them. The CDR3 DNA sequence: TGTGCCAGCCAGGGACCTGGCACAGATACGCAGTATTTT. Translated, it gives CASQGPGTDTQYF.

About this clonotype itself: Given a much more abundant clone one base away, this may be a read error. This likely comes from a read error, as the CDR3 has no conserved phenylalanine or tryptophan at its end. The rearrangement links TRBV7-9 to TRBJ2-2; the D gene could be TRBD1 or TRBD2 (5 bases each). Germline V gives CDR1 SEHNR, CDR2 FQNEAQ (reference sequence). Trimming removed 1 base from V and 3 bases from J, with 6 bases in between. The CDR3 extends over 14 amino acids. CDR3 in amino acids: CASSLGGDTGELFL. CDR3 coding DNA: TGTGCCAGCAGCTTAGGAGGGGACACCGGGGAGCTGTTTCTT.

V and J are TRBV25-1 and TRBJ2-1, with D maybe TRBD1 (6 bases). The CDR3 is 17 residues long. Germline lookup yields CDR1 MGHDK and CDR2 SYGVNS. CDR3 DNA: TGTCCGCTTTGGGATTGGACAGTACCCGAGCAGTACAATGAGCAGTTCTTC. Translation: CPLWDWTVPEQYNEQFF.

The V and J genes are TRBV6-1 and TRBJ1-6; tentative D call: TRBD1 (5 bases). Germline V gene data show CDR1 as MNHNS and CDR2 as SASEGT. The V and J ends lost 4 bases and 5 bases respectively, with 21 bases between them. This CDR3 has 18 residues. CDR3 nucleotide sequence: TGTGCCAGCAGTGCCCTTTTGACCGGGACCTTTAATAATTCACCCCTCCACTTT. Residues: CASSALLTGTFNNSPLHF.

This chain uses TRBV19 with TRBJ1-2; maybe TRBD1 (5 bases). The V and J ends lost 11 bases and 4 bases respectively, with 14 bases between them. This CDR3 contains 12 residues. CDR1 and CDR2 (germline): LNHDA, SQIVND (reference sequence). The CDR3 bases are TGTGCCGGCCACCCCGGGGGCTATGGCTACACCTTC. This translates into CAGHPGGYGYTF.